Listed below are T cell receptor beta chains from one sample, sequenced in a study of blood T cell repertoires in COVID-19. Clones were sequenced by immunoSEQ multiplex PCR, and TCRdb holds only the in-frame ones, with some missing. The table has 110,000 or so clones, about nine tenths seen once; the top ten hold around 4.5%. Source material: peripheral blood. The receptors were sampled from a woman in her forties or fifties with acute or convalescent COVID-19. Both conserved end residues are part of each CDR3. A D gene is named only where the DNA matches it firmly. Clone size appears in some rows only: once, few, many, or a class for an expanded clone.

j_call,cdr3_length,d_call,clone_size,v_call,cdr3_aa,cdr3_nt
TRBJ1-1,14,NA,NA,TRBV27,CASSLIDKNTEAFF,TGTGCCAGCAGTTTAATAGATAAGAACACTGAAGCTTTCTTT
TRBJ1-5,13,NA,NA,TRBV19,CASSISDYQPQHF,TGTGCCAGTAGTATCAGTGATTATCAGCCCCAGCATTTT
TRBJ1-5,15,NA,once,TRBV5-8,CASSVTISLNQPQHF,TGTGCCAGCAGCGTCACAATTTCTTTGAATCAGCCCCAGCATTTT
TRBJ1-1,15,TRBD1,NA,TRBV30,CAWKYRDRANTEAFF,TGTGCCTGGAAATATCGGGACAGAGCGAACACTGAAGCTTTCTTT
TRBJ1-2,15,TRBD1,NA,TRBV3-1/TRBV3-2,CASSPRGTANYGYTF,TGTGCCAGCAGCCCCAGGGGGACAGCTAACTATGGCTACACCTTC
TRBJ1-1,16,NA,NA,TRBV27,CASSLSSGGWNTEAFF,TGTGCCAGCAGTTTATCATCGGGGGGCTGGAACACTGAAGCTTTCTTT
TRBJ1-1,13,NA,NA,TRBV13,CASSHENNFEAFF,TGTGCCAGCAGCCACGAGAATAATTTTGAAGCTTTCTTT
TRBJ2-1,15,TRBD1,NA,TRBV5-4,CASSFPGQGGDEQFF,TGTGCCAGCAGCTTTCCGGGACAGGGTGGGGATGAGCAGTTCTTC
TRBJ1-1,16,NA,once,TRBV3-1/TRBV3-2,CASSQDGGLGVIGAFF,TGTGCCAGCAGCCAAGATGGGGGGTTGGGGGTTATAGGAGCTTTCTTT
TRBJ1-1,12,TRBD1,once,TRBV30,CASDRVNTEAFF,TGTGCCTCGGACAGGGTGAACACTGAAGCTTTCTTT
TRBJ2-3,11,NA,NA,TRBV7-2,CASSFKDTQYF,TGTGCCAGCAGCTTTAAAGATACGCAGTATTTT
TRBJ1-2,15,TRBD1,NA,TRBV14,CASSQAGGRGDGYTF,TGTGCCAGCAGCCAAGCAGGGGGCCGAGGTGATGGCTACACCTTC
TRBJ2-5,14,NA,NA,TRBV24-1,CATSGSGVQETQYF,TGTGCCACCAGTGGTTCGGGAGTCCAAGAGACCCAGTACTTC
TRBJ1-1,13,NA,NA,TRBV9,CASSEEGNTEAFF,TGTGCCAGCAGCGAAGAGGGGAACACTGAAGCTTTCTTT
TRBJ2-1,12,NA,NA,TRBV7-2,CASSLRGAEQFF,TGTGCCAGCAGCCTCAGAGGCGCTGAGCAGTTCTTC
TRBJ2-3,13,NA,NA,TRBV5-4,CASSPPGADTQYF,TGTGCCAGCAGCCCCCCAGGCGCAGATACGCAGTATTTT
TRBJ1-1,13,NA,once,TRBV6-5,CASKQGPNTEAFF,TGTGCCAGCAAGCAGGGCCCCAACACTGAAGCTTTCTTT
TRBJ1-1,13,NA,NA,TRBV10-1,CASARDFSTEAFF,TGCGCCAGCGCCCGGGACTTTAGCACTGAAGCTTTCTTT
TRBJ1-3,15,NA,once,TRBV19,CASRHDTFSGNTIYF,TGTGCCAGTAGACATGACACCTTCTCTGGAAACACCATATATTTT
TRBJ1-4,15,NA,once,TRBV4-1,CASSQVFTTNEKLFF,TGCGCCAGCAGCCAAGTTTTTACAACTAATGAAAAACTGTTTTTT
TRBJ1-1,13,NA,NA,TRBV30,CAWSGGVGTEAFF,TGTGCCTGGTCGGGAGGGGTTGGGACTGAAGCTTTCTTT
TRBJ2-5,13,TRBD1,NA,TRBV5-4,CASSATGLETQYF,TGTGCCAGCAGCGCGACAGGGCTGGAGACCCAGTACTTC
TRBJ1-6,15,TRBD1,NA,TRBV11-2,CASNTGQGNNSPLHF,TGTGCCAGCAACACCGGACAGGGGAATAATTCACCCCTCCACTTT
TRBJ1-3,15,TRBD1,NA,TRBV7-2,CASSSAGGYGNTIYF,TGTGCCAGCAGCTCAGCAGGGGGCTACGGAAACACCATATATTTT
TRBJ1-5,19,TRBD1,NA,TRBV6-2/TRBV6-3,CASSYSPGTGSHSNQPQHF,TGTGCCAGCAGTTACTCCCCCGGGACAGGTTCCCATAGCAATCAGCCCCAGCATTTT
TRBJ1-2,14,NA,NA,TRBV5-1,CASSLVGGSAVYTF,TGCGCCAGCAGCTTGGTGGGAGGGAGTGCTGTCTACACCTTC
TRBJ1-1,13,NA,NA,TRBV5-8,CASSSGRRTEAFF,TGTGCCAGCAGCAGCGGTCGGCGAACTGAAGCTTTCTTT
TRBJ2-3,13,NA,NA,TRBV7-6,CASSLVRTDTQYF,TGTGCCAGCAGCTTAGTCCGGACAGATACGCAGTATTTT
TRBJ2-7,12,TRBD1,NA,TRBV29-1,CSVGDSFYEQYF,TGCAGCGTTGGGGACAGTTTCTACGAGCAGTACTTC
TRBJ1-5,13,NA,once,TRBV19,CASSIYRNQPQHF,TGTGCCAGTAGTATATACAGAAATCAGCCCCAGCATTTT
TRBJ2-5,13,NA,NA,TRBV29-1,CSVVEGGHETQYF,TGCAGCGTTGTGGAGGGGGGGCACGAGACCCAGTACTTC
TRBJ2-7,16,TRBD2,NA,TRBV7-9,CASSFTSGGVAYEQYF,TGTGCCAGCAGCTTCACTAGCGGGGGAGTCGCCTACGAGCAGTACTTC
TRBJ1-2,15,NA,NA,TRBV18,CASSPSPTRYYGYTF,TGTGCCAGCTCACCTAGCCCAACGAGATACTATGGCTACACCTTC
TRBJ2-7,14,TRBD2,NA,TRBV10-1,CASSESLAGDEQYF,TGCGCCAGCAGTGAGTCGTTAGCGGGAGACGAGCAGTACTTC
TRBJ1-4,15,TRBD1,NA,TRBV9,CASTVGPGGQEKLFF,TGTGCCAGCACCGTGGGGCCAGGGGGACAAGAAAAACTGTTTTTT
TRBJ1-6,16,NA,once,TRBV10-3,CAIRGSGETLNSPLHF,TGTGCCATCAGAGGCTCGGGGGAGACTCTCAATTCACCCCTCCACTTT
TRBJ1-1,13,TRBD1,NA,TRBV27,CASRPTGVTEAFF,TGTGCCAGCAGACCGACAGGGGTGACTGAAGCTTTCTTT
TRBJ2-7,14,NA,NA,TRBV6-5,CASRARDTLDEQYF,TGTGCCAGCAGGGCCCGGGACACTCTGGACGAGCAGTACTTC
TRBJ1-5,14,NA,NA,TRBV6-2/TRBV6-3,CASSSPGDHQPQHF,TGTGCCAGCAGCTCACCAGGGGACCATCAGCCCCAGCATTTT
TRBJ2-1,14,NA,NA,TRBV12-5,CASGSAPGGREQFF,TGTGCTAGTGGTTCCGCCCCAGGTGGGCGCGAGCAGTTCTTC
TRBJ2-1,14,TRBD2,once,TRBV19,CASRKSGSTHEQFF,TGTGCCAGTAGAAAGAGCGGGAGTACCCATGAGCAGTTCTTC
TRBJ1-3,17,NA,NA,TRBV2,CASTGTPHHISGNTIYF,TGTGCCAGCACCGGGACACCTCATCATATCTCTGGAAACACCATATATTTT
TRBJ1-2,16,NA,NA,TRBV6-5,CASSYGIDSANYGYTF,TGTGCCAGCAGTTATGGGATAGACAGCGCTAACTATGGCTACACCTTC
TRBJ2-3,15,NA,NA,TRBV6-1,CASSEALALTDTQYF,TGTGCCAGCAGTGAAGCTCTAGCGCTTACAGATACGCAGTATTTT
TRBJ1-1,13,TRBD1,NA,TRBV6-5,CATKQGANTEAFF,TGTGCCACCAAACAGGGGGCGAACACTGAAGCTTTCTTT
TRBJ1-4,12,NA,NA,TRBV2,CASDRQNEKLFF,TGTGCCAGTGACAGACAAAATGAAAAACTGTTTTTT
TRBJ2-1,17,NA,NA,TRBV10-1,CASSGLGRGSTYNEQFF,TGCGCCAGCAGTGGCCTTGGCAGGGGAAGTACCTACAATGAGCAGTTCTTC
TRBJ1-2,15,NA,few,TRBV5-1,CASSSTTSGGYGYTF,TGCGCCAGCAGCTCCACTACCTCAGGAGGCTATGGCTACACCTTC
TRBJ2-3,16,NA,NA,TRBV6-5,CASSYSWRGGQDTQYF,TGTGCCAGCAGTTACTCTTGGAGGGGCGGTCAAGATACGCAGTATTTT
TRBJ1-1,10,NA,few,TRBV6-1,CASSQVEAFF,TGTGCCAGCAGCCAGGTTGAAGCTTTCTTT
TRBJ1-5,17,NA,NA,TRBV27,CASSLTGPGIGNQPQHF,TGTGCCAGCAGCTTGACCGGCCCGGGGATCGGCAATCAGCCCCAGCATTTT
TRBJ2-7,16,NA,NA,TRBV28,CASSRASSYVPYEQYF,TGTGCCAGCAGCCGCGCTAGCAGTTATGTCCCGTACGAGCAGTACTTC
TRBJ1-5,12,NA,NA,TRBV28,CASSSYRQPQHF,TGTGCCAGCAGTTCCTATAGACAGCCCCAGCATTTT